This T cell receptor (beta chain) emerged from a study of cytomegalovirus exposure and HLA in healthy donors. This clone was recorded only once. Vbeta (60) and Jbeta (13) primers were used in the PCR. Using immunoSEQ multiplex PCR, the repertoire was profiled, and TCRdb retains in-frame clones only, with some absent. There are about 98,000 clones in the sample; over 80% occur only once, and roughly 3.5% lies in the top ten. The CDR3 has 16 residues. CDR1 is MDHEN, CDR2 SYDVKM, per germline. Trimming left V 2 bases short and J 2 bases short, with 15 bases between. The chain couples TRBV28 to TRBJ2-5, with D possibly TRBD1 on 5 matching bases. The sequence was collected from a female donor in good health and CMV-seropositive. Sequencing used PBMCs. Here the CDR3 reads CASSLDSWDSQETQYF. CDR3 DNA: TGTGCCAGCAGTTTAGACAGCTGGGATTCACAAGAGACCCAGTACTTC.